This passage covers 2 T cell receptor beta chains from one sample sequenced in a study of blood T cells in healthy people across ages. A sample-barcoded 5' primer and a J-beta primer mix were used in a second PCR of about 7 to 11 cycles. TCRdb reprocessed the 5' RACE reads with MiXCR, giving one entry per CDR3 protein. The table has 710,000 or so distinct CDR3 sequences, about 20% seen once; the top ten hold roughly 22%. The sequenced sample was blood. The receptor set was obtained from a man between 65 and 85 years old in good health.

The rearrangement uses TRBV3-1 and TRBJ2-1, with D perhaps given as TRBD1 or TRBD2 (5 bases each). Trimming took off 1 base at V and 7 bases at J, with 8 bases between the two ends. Germline CDR1 and CDR2: LGHDT and YNNKEL (reference sequence). The CDR3 spans 13 residues. Here the CDR3 reads CASSQGWGNEQFF. CDR3 coding DNA: TGTGCCAGCAGCCAAGGTTGGGGGAATGAGCAGTTCTTC.

The genes are TRBV3-1 and TRBJ1-3; D is possibly TRBD1 (5 bases). V shed 1 base and J shed 2 bases, with 6 bases lying between them. In germline, CDR1 is LGHDT, CDR2 YNNKEL (reference sequence). The CDR3 is 14 amino acids. The CDR3 DNA sequence: TGTGCCAGCAGCCAAGGGGGGGCTGGAAACACCATATATTTT. Protein product: CASSQGGAGNTIYF.